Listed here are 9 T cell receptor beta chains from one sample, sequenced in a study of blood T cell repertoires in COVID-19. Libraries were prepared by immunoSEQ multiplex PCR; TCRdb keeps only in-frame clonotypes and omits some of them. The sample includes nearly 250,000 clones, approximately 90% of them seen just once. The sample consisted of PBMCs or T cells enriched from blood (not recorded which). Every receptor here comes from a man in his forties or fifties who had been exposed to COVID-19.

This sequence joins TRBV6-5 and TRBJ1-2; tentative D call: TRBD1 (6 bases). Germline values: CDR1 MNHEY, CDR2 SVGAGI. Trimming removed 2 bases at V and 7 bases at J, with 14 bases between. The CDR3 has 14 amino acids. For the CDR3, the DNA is TGTGCCAGCAGTTACACTTTGGGACACCCTGGCTACACCTTC. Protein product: CASSYTLGHPGYTF.

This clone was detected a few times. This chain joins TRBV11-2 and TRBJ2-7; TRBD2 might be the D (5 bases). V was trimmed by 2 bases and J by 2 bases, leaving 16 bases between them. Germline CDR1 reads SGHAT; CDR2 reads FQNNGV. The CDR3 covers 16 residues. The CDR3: CASSLSLDSHTYEQYV. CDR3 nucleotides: TGTGCCAGCAGCTTAAGTCTGGACTCACACACCTACGAGCAGTACGTC.

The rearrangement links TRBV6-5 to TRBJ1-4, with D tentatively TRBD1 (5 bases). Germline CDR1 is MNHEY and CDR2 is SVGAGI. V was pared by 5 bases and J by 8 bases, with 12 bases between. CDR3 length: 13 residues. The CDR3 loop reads CASSQRTQEKLFF. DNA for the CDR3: TGTGCCAGCAGTCAACGGACACAGGAAAAACTGTTTTTT.

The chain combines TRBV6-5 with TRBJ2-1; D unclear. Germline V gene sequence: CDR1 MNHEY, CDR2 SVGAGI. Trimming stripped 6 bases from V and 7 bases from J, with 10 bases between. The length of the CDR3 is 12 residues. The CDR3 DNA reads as TGTGCCAGCAGCCCACATTTGAATGAGCAGTTCTTC. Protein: CASSPHLNEQFF.

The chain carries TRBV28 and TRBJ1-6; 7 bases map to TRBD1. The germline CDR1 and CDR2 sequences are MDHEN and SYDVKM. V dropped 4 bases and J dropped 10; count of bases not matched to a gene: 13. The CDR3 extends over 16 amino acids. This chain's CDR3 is CASSSRSRGTTSPLHF. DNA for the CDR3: TGTGCCAGCAGTTCCCGCTCCAGGGGGACGACATCACCCCTCCACTTT.

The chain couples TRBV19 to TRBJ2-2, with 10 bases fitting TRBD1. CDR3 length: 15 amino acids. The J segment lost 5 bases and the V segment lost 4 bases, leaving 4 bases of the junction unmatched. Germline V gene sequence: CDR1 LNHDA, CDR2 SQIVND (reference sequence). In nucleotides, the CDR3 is TGTGCCAGTAGTACCGGGACAGGGGTAACCGGGGAGCTGTTTTTT. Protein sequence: CASSTGTGVTGELFF.

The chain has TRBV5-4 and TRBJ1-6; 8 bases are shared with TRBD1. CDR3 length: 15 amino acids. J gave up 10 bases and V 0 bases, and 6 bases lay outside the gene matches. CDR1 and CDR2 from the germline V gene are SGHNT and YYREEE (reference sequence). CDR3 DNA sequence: TGTGCCAGCAGCTTGGCCCAGGGGGCTAGGTCACCCCTCCACTTT. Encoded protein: CASSLAQGARSPLHF.

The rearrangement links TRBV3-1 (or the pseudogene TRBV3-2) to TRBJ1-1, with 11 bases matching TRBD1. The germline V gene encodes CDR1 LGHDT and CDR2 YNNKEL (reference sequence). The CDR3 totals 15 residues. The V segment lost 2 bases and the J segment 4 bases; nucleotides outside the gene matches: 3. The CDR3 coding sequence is TGTGCCAGCAGCCAAACCGGGACAGGGGGCACTGAAGCTTTCTTT. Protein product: CASSQTGTGGTEAFF.

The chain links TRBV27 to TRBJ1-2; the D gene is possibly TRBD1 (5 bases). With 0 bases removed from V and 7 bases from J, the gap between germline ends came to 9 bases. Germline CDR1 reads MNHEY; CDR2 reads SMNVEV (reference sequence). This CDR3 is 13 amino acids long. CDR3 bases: TGTGCCAGCAGTTTATCGTGGCAGGGTGGCTACACCTTC. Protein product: CASSLSWQGGYTF.